What follows describes a single T cell receptor (beta chain). A junction end diverges from the germline sequence, so it may reflect a read error. The entry originates in a study of tumor-infiltrating lymphocytes in primary liver carcinoma. The V gene's germline CDR1 is SGHAT and CDR2 FQNNGV. The CDR3 runs 12 residues. Blood RNA came from unsorted whole blood; germline DNA was also extracted. cDNA specific to TCR beta was made from 500 ng of total RNA, with a constant-region primer employed for priming. Three nested multiplex PCR rounds of slightly modified ARM-PCR generated TCR beta libraries. TRBV1-TRBV30 forward and Cbeta reverse primers drove the first two approximately 10-cycle rounds. One entry per CDR3 protein results from TCRdb running MiXCR on the multiplex PCR reads. The sample yields 300,000 to 350,000 distinct CDR3 sequences, roughly two thirds seen once.

Sequences were obtained from peripheral blood. The chain employs TRBV11-2 and TRBJ2-5; unclear D gene. This clonotype was sampled from a man between 35 and 55 years old with primary liver carcinoma and hepatitis B virus infection. CDR3 nucleotides: TGCGCCTGCAGCCTACTTGGGGAGACCCAGTACTTC. Protein: CACSLLGETQYF.